Presented here are 2 T cell receptor beta chains from one specimen sequenced in a study of identical twins (dated by TCRdb to the mid-2010s). Library method: 5' RACE. Sequencing instrument: Illumina HiSeq 2000. TCRdb reprocessed the public reads (quality trimming at Q25 with fastp, clone calling with MiXCR) and kept in-frame beta chains. One record per CDR3 amino acid sequence lists the most common genes and DNA. A total of 750,000 to 950,000 distinct CDR3 sequences appear in this sample, 12% of them only once. The biggest ten clones account for around 1.5% of the sample. This same sample was also taken into another study, of yellow fever vaccine responses in identical twins.

What was sequenced was PBMCs. The origin of the receptors is a woman under 30 in good health.

This chain joins TRBV5-1 and TRBJ2-5; TRBD2 might be the D (6 bases). The CDR3 sequence is 14 residues long. CDR1 is SGHRS, CDR2 YFSETQ, per germline. Trimming removed 4 bases from V and 4 bases from J, with 14 bases in between. The CDR3 DNA reads TGCGCCAGCAGCGTCCGGGACTCCCGAGAGACCCAGTACTTC. Translation: CASSVRDSRETQYF.

This clonotype has just a few counts. V and J are TRBV7-8 and TRBJ2-3; 12 bases map to TRBD2. J gave up 5 bases and V 6 bases, and 6 bases lay outside the gene matches. The CDR3 covers 15 residues. Germline loops: CDR1 SGHVS, CDR2 FQNEAQ. The CDR3 spells CASRRTSGGQDTQYF. The DNA for the CDR3 is TGTGCCAGCAGGCGAACTAGCGGGGGGCAAGATACGCAGTATTTT. Using reference TRBV7-8 and TRBJ2-3 for the parts outside the CDR3, the full variable domain is GAGVSQSPRYKVAKRGQDVALRCDPISGHVSLFWYQQALGQGPEFLTYFQNEAQLDKSGLPSDRFFAERPEGSVSTLKIQRTQQEDSAVYLCASRRTSGGQDTQYFGPGTRLTVL.